This T cell receptor (beta chain) was obtained from a study of cytomegalovirus exposure and HLA in healthy donors (dated by TCRdb to the late 2010s). For the study in its entirety: The roughly 670 repertoires of the first cohort and the 120 validation repertoires were produced on the same platform, according to a later analysis. Besides the first cohort of approximately 670 subjects, a separate validation cohort made up of over 100 different subjects was used. The study aimed to test whether signatures of past pathogen exposure could be identified by cataloging public T cell receptors. The study combined high-throughput TCR immunosequencing, statistical association of individual TCRs with disease status, and machine learning to predict cytomegalovirus infection status. Study-level results and caveats: A later analysis had no HLA typing for the validation cohort, so co-occurrence there was scored across all 120 repertoires. Cytomegalovirus status was reported to be diagnosed by the classifier with high specificity and sensitivity in both the original and validation cohorts. Of the cluster scores, roughly 95% were above 0 in a later analysis, which found that TCRs clustered in the first cohort also tended to co-occur in the 120 validation repertoires. In the study, around 150 TCR beta chains were listed as associated with cytomegalovirus. Most TCR sequences were observed very rarely across donors, whereas some public TCRs were present in many individuals. A few of the identified cytomegalovirus-associated TCR beta chains were confirmed in vitro to be specific for cytomegalovirus antigens. The authors suggested that the approach could potentially be extended to other disease states and immunological phenotypes.

V and J lose 8 bases and 6 bases, and a span of 19 bases separates them. The CDR3 holds 14 amino acids from the cysteine to the phenylalanine. Kept here is only the CDR3 DNA, which spans 42 bases and is read in frame from base 1. For CDR1 and CDR2, the germline V gene (reference sequence) lists MNHEY and SMNVEV. To note about this clone: Its antigen is still unknown. Base qualities are not at hand, and no much larger clone is one base apart.

Donors formed part of the validation cohort, which comprised over a hundred subjects and was distinct from the first cohort of under 800 subjects. Receptor libraries were prepared by the immunoSEQ multiplex PCR assay. In the authors' own workflow: A statistical classification framework was developed to diagnose cytomegalovirus status using the catalog of TCR beta chain sequences. Here the immuneACCESS table is served through TCRdb, limited to in-frame sequences with V and J called. Missing clones are a known gap in these copies; in checked studies unresolved V genes cover under half, and the rest lacks a known reason. That table supplies the V and J calls and clone size; D and trimming were determined from the DNA. This sample is represented by roughly 200,000 clones; about 86% of them were singletons. Under 3.5% of the sample rests with the top ten.

This clonotype originated in a woman younger than 30 in good health and CMV-seropositive. Recombination joined TRBV27 with TRBJ1-2; TRBD1 might be the D gene, on 6 matching bases. Material for sequencing was PBMCs. The encoded CDR3 is CASGTGYQGHGYTF. The DNA is TGTGCCAGCGGTACAGGGTATCAGGGCCATGGCTACACCTTC.